The 19 T cell receptor beta chains given below trace back to one sample, sequenced in a study of CD8 T cells in ankylosing spondylitis. TCRdb fed the 5' RACE reads into MiXCR, producing one record per CDR3 protein. The top ten clones hold 2.6% of a sample with roughly 250,000 distinct CDR3 sequences, roughly a tenth of them seen once. The sample taken for sequencing was blood, either unsorted or a sorted T cell fraction (not recorded which). The receptors here all came from a male donor with ankylosing spondylitis or in good health (not recorded which).

The V and J genes are TRBV20-1 and TRBJ2-1; D assignment may be TRBD1 or TRBD2 (5 bases each). V was cut by 3 bases and J by 8 bases, with 17 bases left in between. The CDR3 spans 14 residues. Germline assignment: CDR1 DFQATT and CDR2 SNEGSKA (reference sequence). CDR3: CSASVGAEMYEQFF. The CDR3 region has the DNA TGCAGTGCTAGTGTCGGGGCGGAGATGTATGAGCAGTTCTTC.

This clonotype was seen only a few times. The rearrangement links TRBV6-1 to TRBJ2-1; 16 bases line up with TRBD2. This CDR3 has 14 residues. Germline assignment: CDR1 MNHNS and CDR2 SASEGT. V lost 8 bases, J lost 9 bases, and 4 bases stayed unmatched. The CDR3: CASLGTSGRGEQFF. The CDR3 DNA reads as TGTGCCAGCCTGGGGACTAGCGGGAGGGGTGAGCAGTTCTTC.

This clonotype has ten or more counts. The V and J genes are TRBV5-1 and TRBJ2-1, with D possibly being TRBD1 (6 bases). The V gene lost 1 base and the J gene lost 6 bases, with 11 bases spanning the gap. The germline gives CDR1 SGHRS, CDR2 YFSETQ. There are 14 residues in the CDR3. CDR3 amino acids: CASSLWTEGNEQFF. In DNA, the CDR3 is TGCGCCAGCAGCTTGTGGACAGAGGGCAATGAGCAGTTCTTC.

There are many counts of this clonotype. The chain recombines TRBV7-2 with TRBJ1-4, with no clear D. This CDR3 has 16 amino acids. Germline V lookup: CDR1 SGHTA, CDR2 FQGNSA. V was cut by 5 bases and J by 5 bases, with 18 bases left in between. DNA of the CDR3: TGTGCCAGCAGCCTCTTCCGCGGGCCATCAAATGAAAAACTGTTTTTT. This encodes CASSLFRGPSNEKLFF.

The chain links TRBV4-1 to TRBJ2-1; D is possibly TRBD1 or TRBD2 (5 bases each). The germline V and J ends were trimmed by 0 bases and 9 bases, with 12 bases remaining between them. The CDR3 length is 14 residues. Per germline, CDR1 MGHRA and CDR2 YSYEKL. The CDR3 nucleotides read TGCGCCAGCAGCCAAGATCCGAGGGGTGGTGAGCAGTTCTTC. It yields the protein CASSQDPRGGEQFF.

The chain uses TRBV7-9 and TRBJ2-5; D could derive from TRBD1 or TRBD2 (5 bases each). The germline CDR1 and CDR2 sequences are SEHNR and FQNEAQ (reference sequence). Trimming took off 9 bases at V and 9 bases at J, with 20 bases between the two ends. The CDR3 consists of 13 residues. In DNA, the CDR3 is TGTGCCAGTATCCCTGGGGGTATCGGGGCCCAGTACTTC. Amino acid sequence: CASIPGGIGAQYF.

This clonotype was found a few times. V is TRBV4-1 and J is TRBJ1-4; the D gene is possibly TRBD1 (5 bases). CDR3 length equals 14 residues. In germline, CDR1 is MGHRA, CDR2 YSYEKL. The V end was cut by 2 bases, the J end by 5 bases, with 9 bases between. Here the CDR3 DNA reads TGCGCCAGCAGCCAAAACCAGGGCAATGAAAAACTGTTTTTT. Protein: CASSQNQGNEKLFF.

This clonotype came up many times. For the CDR3, the DNA is TGTGCCAGCAGCCCCGGGACAGTATATGGCTACACCTTC. Protein: CASSPGTVYGYTF. The V and J genes are TRBV3-1 and TRBJ1-2, with TRBD1 matching over 7 bases. Germline loops: CDR1 LGHDT, CDR2 YNNKEL (reference sequence). The V segment lost 4 bases and the J segment 5 bases; nucleotides outside the gene matches: 4. CDR3 length: 13 amino acids.

V and J are TRBV13 and TRBJ2-1; D might be TRBD2 (6 bases). Germline CDR1 and CDR2: PRHDT and FYEKMQ (reference sequence). V was cut by 6 bases and J by 4 bases, with 13 bases left in between. This CDR3 is built from 14 residues. This chain's CDR3 is CASSFGLNYNEQFF. Here the CDR3 DNA reads TGTGCCAGCAGTTTTGGACTAAATTACAATGAGCAGTTCTTC.

This clonotype was recorded at least ten times. The chain combines TRBV5-1 with TRBJ1-1, with a possible D match to TRBD1 (6 bases). CDR3 length equals 14 residues. The V gene's germline CDR1 is SGHRS and CDR2 YFSETQ. Deletions cut 0 bases from V and 2 bases from J, with 8 bases between. In DNA form, the CDR3 reads TGCGCCAGCAGCTTGGGGACAGACAACACTGAAGCTTTCTTT. Protein product: CASSLGTDNTEAFF.

This clonotype occurred many times. The rearrangement joins TRBV3-1 to TRBJ2-1; TRBD2 agrees at 7 bases. V dropped 7 bases and J dropped 3; count of bases not matched to a gene: 9. The CDR3 runs 15 residues. The V gene's germline CDR1 is LGHDT and CDR2 YNNKEL (reference sequence). The CDR3 DNA follows: TGTGCCAGCACACCTAGCGGATCTATCTACAATGAGCAGTTCTTC. Translating gives CASTPSGSIYNEQFF.

V is TRBV4-1 and J is TRBJ1-4; D is possibly TRBD1 (5 bases). CDR1 is MGHRA, CDR2 YSYEKL, per germline. This CDR3 spans 19 amino acids. V was trimmed by 6 bases and J by 0 bases, leaving 23 bases between them. This chain's CDR3 is CASREGAGLYVATNEKLFF. CDR3 bases: TGCGCCAGCAGAGAAGGGGCAGGGTTATACGTGGCAACTAATGAAAAACTGTTTTTT.

This clonotype was recorded many times. The chain carries TRBV24-1 and TRBJ2-3; 7 positions match TRBD1. V shed 4 bases and J 5 bases; nucleotides not matched to a gene: 11. The CDR3 has 16 residues. Germline V gene data show CDR1 as KGHDR and CDR2 as SFDVKD. The CDR3 loop is CATSEGGRQGEDTQYF. As DNA, the CDR3 is TGTGCCACCAGTGAAGGTGGGCGACAGGGAGAAGATACGCAGTATTTT.

In this sample, this clonotype turned up a few times. The chain joins TRBV7-7 to TRBJ2-1; TRBD1 agrees at 11 bases. The CDR3 is 14 amino acids. CDR1 and CDR2 from the germline V gene are SSHAT and FNYEAQ (reference sequence). V lost 4 bases, J lost 7 bases, and 3 bases stayed unmatched. The CDR3: CASSSGTGGNEQFF. CDR3 DNA: TGTGCCAGCAGCTCCGGGACAGGGGGTAATGAGCAGTTCTTC.

The table lists this clonotype with many counts. The genes are TRBV29-1 and TRBJ1-1; D is undetermined. The CDR3 runs to 12 residues. Trimming removed 4 bases from V and 3 bases from J, with 9 bases in between. CDR1 is SQVTM, CDR2 ANQGSEA, per germline. The CDR3 is CSVGVGHTEAFF. The CDR3 nucleotides read TGCAGCGTTGGCGTAGGGCACACTGAAGCTTTCTTT. The full variable domain, in which reference TRBV29-1 and TRBJ1-1 provide the parts outside the CDR3, is SAVISQKPSRDICQRGTSLTIQCQVDSQVTMMFWYRQQPGQSLTLIATANQGSEATYESGFVIDKFPISRPNLTFSTLTVSNMSPEDSSIYLCSVGVGHTEAFFGQGTRLTVV.

In its sample, this clonotype was seen many times. The chain recombines TRBV7-2 with TRBJ2-7, with 8 bases aligning to TRBD2. The V gene end was trimmed by 5 bases and the J gene end by 0 bases; junction bases not matched to a gene: 9. This CDR3 spans 16 amino acids. The germline V gene encodes CDR1 SGHTA and CDR2 FQGNSA. The CDR3 DNA reads as TGTGCCAGCAGCCGGGGAGGTAGCGGGGTCTCCTACGAGCAGTACTTC. Its protein is CASSRGGSGVSYEQYF. The full variable domain, rest sourced from reference TRBV7-2 and TRBJ2-7, is GAGVSQSPSNKVTEKGKDVELRCDPISGHTALYWYRQSLGQGLEFLIYFQGNSAPDKSGLPSDRFSAERTGGSVSTLTIQRTQQEDSAVYLCASSRGGSGVSYEQYFGPGTRLTVT.

The chain recombines TRBV15 with TRBJ2-1; 9 positions agree with TRBD1. Trimming took 4 bases from V and 2 from J; bases not matched to a gene: 15. Looked up from germline, CDR1 is LNHNV and CDR2 is YYDKDF (reference sequence). This CDR3 has 19 amino acids. CDR3 sequence reads: CATSTTGTGRLVTYNEQFF. The CDR3 region has the DNA TGTGCCACCAGCACAACAGGGACAGGGCGACTAGTTACCTACAATGAGCAGTTCTTC. Full variable domain (remainder filled in from reference TRBV15 and TRBJ2-1): DAMVIQNPRYQVTQFGKPVTLSCSQTLNHNVMYWYQQKSSQAPKLLFHYYDKDFNNEADTPDNFQSRRPNTSFCFLDIRSPGLGDTAMYLCATSTTGTGRLVTYNEQFFGPGTRLTVL.

This clonotype appeared many times. In nucleotides, the CDR3 is TGTGCCAGCAGAGACTTCTCTGGGACAGTCCTTCGGGGCTCCATATATTTT. Residues: CASRDFSGTVLRGSIYF. The rearrangement links TRBV12-3 or TRBV12-4 to TRBJ1-3; 7 bases fit TRBD1. The CDR3 runs to 17 residues. V was pared by 6 bases and J by 11 bases, with 22 bases of the junction left unmatched.

At least ten counts were recorded for this clonotype. The chain uses TRBV11-2 and TRBJ2-1; 7 positions match TRBD1. The length of the CDR3 is 14 residues. The trim removed 0 bases at V and 7 bases at J, leaving 3 bases unmatched. Germline values: CDR1 SGHAT, CDR2 FQNNGV. The CDR3 DNA reads TGTGCCAGCAGCTTAGAAGGGGACAGAAATGAGCAGTTCTTC. Protein sequence: CASSLEGDRNEQFF.